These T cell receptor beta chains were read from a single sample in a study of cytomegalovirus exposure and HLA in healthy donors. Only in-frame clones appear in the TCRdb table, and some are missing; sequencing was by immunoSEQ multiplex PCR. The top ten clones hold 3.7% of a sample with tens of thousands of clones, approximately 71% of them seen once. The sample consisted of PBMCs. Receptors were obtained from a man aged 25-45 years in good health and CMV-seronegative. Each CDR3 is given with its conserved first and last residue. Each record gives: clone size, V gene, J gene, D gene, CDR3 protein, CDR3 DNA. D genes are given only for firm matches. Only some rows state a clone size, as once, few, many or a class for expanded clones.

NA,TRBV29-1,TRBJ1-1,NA,CSVRDLDRHEAFF,TGCAGCGTTAGGGATCTGGACAGACATGAAGCTTTCTTT
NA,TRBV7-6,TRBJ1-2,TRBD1,CASSLEGQGYGYTF,TGTGCCAGCAGCTTAGAAGGACAGGGGTATGGCTACACCTTC
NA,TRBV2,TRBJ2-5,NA,CASSEDRKETQYF,TGTGCCAGCAGTGAAGACAGGAAAGAGACCCAGTACTTC
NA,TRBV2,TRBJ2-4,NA,CASSEMSAGNKNIQYF,TGTGCCAGCAGTGAAATGTCCGCAGGGAACAAAAACATTCAGTACTTC
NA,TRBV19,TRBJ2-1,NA,CASSFRGLNEQFF,TGTGCCAGTAGTTTCAGGGGTCTCAATGAGCAGTTCTTC
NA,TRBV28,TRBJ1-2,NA,CASSLLVQGLRYGYTF,TGTGCCAGCAGTTTATTGGTCCAGGGACTACGGTATGGCTACACCTTC
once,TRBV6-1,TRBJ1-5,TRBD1,CASSADRGANQPQHF,TGTGCCAGCAGCGCTGACAGGGGGGCCAATCAGCCCCAGCATTTT
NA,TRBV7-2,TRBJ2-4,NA,CASSQGASGVAIQYF,TGTGCCAGCAGCCAGGGGGCTAGCGGGGTTGCCATTCAGTACTTC
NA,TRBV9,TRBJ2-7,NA,CASSANHRVDEQYF,TGTGCCAGCAGCGCTAACCACAGGGTCGACGAGCAGTACTTC
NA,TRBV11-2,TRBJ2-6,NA,CASTNRAGANVLTF,TGTGCCAGCACCAACAGGGCTGGGGCCAACGTCCTGACTTTC
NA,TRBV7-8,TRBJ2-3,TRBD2,CASSFTSGGAHTQYF,TGTGCCAGCAGCTTCACTAGCGGGGGGGCGCATACGCAGTATTTT
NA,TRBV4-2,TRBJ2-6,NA,CASSQGLVHSGANVLTF,TGTGCCAGCAGCCAAGGACTGGTACACTCTGGGGCCAACGTCCTGACTTTC
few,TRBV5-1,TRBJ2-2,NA,CASSPGSGELFF,TGCGCCAGTAGCCCGGGGTCCGGGGAGCTGTTTTTT
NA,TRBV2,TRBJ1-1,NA,CASGRDTEAFF,TGTGCTTCTGGTCGAGACACTGAAGCTTTCTTT
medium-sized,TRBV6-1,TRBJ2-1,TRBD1,CASSEEGTGGNEQFF,TGTGCCAGCAGTGAAGAGGGGACAGGGGGCAATGAGCAGTTCTTC
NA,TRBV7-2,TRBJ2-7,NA,CASRLATPYEQYF,TGTGCCAGCAGGCTAGCGACACCCTACGAGCAGTACTTC
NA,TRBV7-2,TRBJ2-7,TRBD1,CASSSRQGAYEQYF,TGTGCCAGCAGCAGTCGACAGGGTGCCTACGAGCAGTACTTC
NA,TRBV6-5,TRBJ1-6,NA,CASQTETPYNSPLHF,TGTGCCAGCCAGACAGAGACTCCCTATAATTCACCCCTCCACTTT
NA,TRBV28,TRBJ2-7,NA,CASSIRRGRTYEQYF,TGTGCCAGCAGTATTAGGAGGGGACGGACCTACGAGCAGTACTTC